The T cell receptor beta chain described here comes from a study of T cell repertoires in cytomegalovirus infection. Study at large: Public TCR beta signature analysis indicated the presence of both CMV infection and matching HLA type.

MiXCR, applied by TCRdb to the reads, yields one record per CDR3 protein. The sample contains about 490,000 distinct CDR3 sequences, about 10% of which appear only once. This clonotype occurred many times. Its antigen is undetermined. Study findings and constraints: Cumulative public TCR beta family frequency identified CMV carriers with the relevant HLA. The response measured ex vivo was dominated by TCR beta clonotypes (HLA-C-restricted and CMV-specific).

This clonotype originated in a human donor in good health (CMV status not recorded). Some clones in this sample may be carry-over from other donors' samples. The sequenced sample was PBMCs.

The CDR3 sequence: CASSRPGQGVLGANVLTF. The CDR3 region has the DNA TGTGCCAGCAGCCGCCCGGGACAGGGCGTTCTCGGGGCCAACGTCCTGACTTTC. The chain carries TRBV5-4 and TRBJ2-6; 9 nucleotides align to TRBD1. The trim removed 4 bases at V and 4 bases at J, leaving 12 bases unmatched. The CDR3 consists of 18 residues. Per the germline V gene, CDR1 is SGHNT and CDR2 is YYREEE (reference sequence).